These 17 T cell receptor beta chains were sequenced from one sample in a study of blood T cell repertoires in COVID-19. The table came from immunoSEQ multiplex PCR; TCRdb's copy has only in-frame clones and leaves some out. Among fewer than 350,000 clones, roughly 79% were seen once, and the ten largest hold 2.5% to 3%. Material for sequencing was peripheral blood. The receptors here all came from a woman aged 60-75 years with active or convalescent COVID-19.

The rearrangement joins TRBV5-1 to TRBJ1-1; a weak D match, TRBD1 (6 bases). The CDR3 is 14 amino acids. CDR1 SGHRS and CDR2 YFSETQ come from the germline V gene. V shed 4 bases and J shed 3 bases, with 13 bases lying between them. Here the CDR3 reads CASSAQGSHTEAFF. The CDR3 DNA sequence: TGCGCCAGCAGCGCCCAGGGGAGTCACACTGAAGCTTTCTTT.

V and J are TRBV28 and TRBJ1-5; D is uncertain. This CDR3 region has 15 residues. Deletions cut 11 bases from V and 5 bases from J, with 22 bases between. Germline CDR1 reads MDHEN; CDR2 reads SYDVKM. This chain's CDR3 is CASQEAGGSDQPQHF. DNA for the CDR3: TGTGCCTCTCAGGAGGCAGGAGGCTCCGATCAGCCCCAGCATTTT.

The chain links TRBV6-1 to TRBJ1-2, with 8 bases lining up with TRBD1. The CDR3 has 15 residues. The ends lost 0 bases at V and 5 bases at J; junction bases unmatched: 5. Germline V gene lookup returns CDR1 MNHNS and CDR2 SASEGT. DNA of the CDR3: TGTGCCAGCAGTGAAGCCCAGGGGGCGGCATATGGCTACACCTTC. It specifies CASSEAQGAAYGYTF.

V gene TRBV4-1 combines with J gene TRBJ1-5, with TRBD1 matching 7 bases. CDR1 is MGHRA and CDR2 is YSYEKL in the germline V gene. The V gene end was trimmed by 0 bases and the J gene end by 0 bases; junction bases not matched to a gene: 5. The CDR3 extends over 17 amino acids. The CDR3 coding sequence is TGCGCCAGCAGCCAAGAGAGGACAGGCCTTAGCAATCAGCCCCAGCATTTT. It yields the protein CASSQERTGLSNQPQHF.

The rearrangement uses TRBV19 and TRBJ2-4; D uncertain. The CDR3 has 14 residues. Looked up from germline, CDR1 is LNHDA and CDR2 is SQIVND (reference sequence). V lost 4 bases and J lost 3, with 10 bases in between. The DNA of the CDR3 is TGTGCCAGTAGTACCCCTCCGGGCAAAAACATTCAGTACTTC. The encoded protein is CASSTPPGKNIQYF.

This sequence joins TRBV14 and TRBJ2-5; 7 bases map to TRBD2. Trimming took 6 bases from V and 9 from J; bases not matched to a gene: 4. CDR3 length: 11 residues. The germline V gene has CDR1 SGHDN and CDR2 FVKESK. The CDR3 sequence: CASSPGLAQYF. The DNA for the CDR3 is TGTGCCAGCAGTCCAGGACTAGCCCAGTACTTC.

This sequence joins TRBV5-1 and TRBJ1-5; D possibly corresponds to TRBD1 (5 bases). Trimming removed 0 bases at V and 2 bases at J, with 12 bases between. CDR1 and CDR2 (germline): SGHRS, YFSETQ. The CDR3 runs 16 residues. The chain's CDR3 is CASSLGAGNGNQPQHF. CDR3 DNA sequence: TGCGCCAGCAGCTTGGGAGCAGGGAACGGCAATCAGCCCCAGCATTTT.

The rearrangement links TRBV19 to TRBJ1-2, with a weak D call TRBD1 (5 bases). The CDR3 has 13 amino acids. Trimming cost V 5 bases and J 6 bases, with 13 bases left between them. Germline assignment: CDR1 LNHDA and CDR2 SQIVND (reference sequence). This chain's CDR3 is CASSPGRTNGYTF. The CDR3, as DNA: TGTGCCAGTAGTCCCGGACGGACAAATGGCTACACCTTC. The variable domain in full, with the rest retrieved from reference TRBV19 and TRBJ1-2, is DGGITQSPKYLFRKEGQNVTLSCEQNLNHDAMYWYRQDPGQGLRLIYYSQIVNDFQKGDIAEGYSVSREKKESFPLTVTSAQKNPTAFYLCASSPGRTNGYTFGSGTRLTVV.

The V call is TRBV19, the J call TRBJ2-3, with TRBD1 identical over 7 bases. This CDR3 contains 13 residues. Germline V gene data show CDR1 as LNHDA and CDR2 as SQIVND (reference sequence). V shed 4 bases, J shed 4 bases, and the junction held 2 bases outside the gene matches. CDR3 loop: CASSTGTADTQYF. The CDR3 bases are TGTGCCAGTAGTACGGGGACAGCAGATACGCAGTATTTT.

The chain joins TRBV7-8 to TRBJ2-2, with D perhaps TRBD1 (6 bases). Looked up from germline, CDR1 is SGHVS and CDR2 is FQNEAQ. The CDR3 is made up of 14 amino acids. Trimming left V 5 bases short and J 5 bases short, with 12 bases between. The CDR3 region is CASSLDSPTGELFF. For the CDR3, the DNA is TGTGCCAGCAGCCTGGACAGTCCGACCGGGGAGCTGTTTTTT. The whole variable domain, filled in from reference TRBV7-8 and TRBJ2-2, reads GAGVSQSPRYKVAKRGQDVALRCDPISGHVSLFWYQQALGQGPEFLTYFQNEAQLDKSGLPSDRFFAERPEGSVSTLKIQRTQQEDSAVYLCASSLDSPTGELFFGEGSRLTVL.

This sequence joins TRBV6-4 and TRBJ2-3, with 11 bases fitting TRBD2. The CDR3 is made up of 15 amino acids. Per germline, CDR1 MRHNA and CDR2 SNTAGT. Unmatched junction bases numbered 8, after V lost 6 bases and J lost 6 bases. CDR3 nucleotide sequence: TGTGCCAGCAGATTCGTAGCGGGGGGGCTGGATACGCAGTATTTT. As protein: CASRFVAGGLDTQYF.

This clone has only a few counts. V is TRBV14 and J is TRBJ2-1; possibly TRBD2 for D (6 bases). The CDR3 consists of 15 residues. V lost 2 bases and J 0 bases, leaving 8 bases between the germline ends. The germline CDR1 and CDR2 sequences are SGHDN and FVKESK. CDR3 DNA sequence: TGTGCCAGCAGCCAAACAGCGGGCTCCTACAATGAGCAGTTCTTC. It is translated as CASSQTAGSYNEQFF.

The CDR3 nucleotides read TGTGCCAGCTCACCAACTACGCTAAGCATTAAGACCCAGTACTTC. This codes for CASSPTTLSIKTQYF. The rearrangement joins TRBV18 to TRBJ2-5; D unclear. The CDR3 spans 15 residues. V was shortened by 2 bases and J by 6 bases, with 16 bases between the two germline ends. The germline V gene has CDR1 KGHSH and CDR2 LQKENI.

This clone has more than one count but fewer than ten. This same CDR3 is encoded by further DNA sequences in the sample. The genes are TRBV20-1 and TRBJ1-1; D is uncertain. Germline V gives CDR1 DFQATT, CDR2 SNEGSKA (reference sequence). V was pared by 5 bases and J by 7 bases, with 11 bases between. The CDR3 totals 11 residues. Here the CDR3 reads CSASSGHEAFF. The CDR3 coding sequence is TGCAGTGCTTCCTCAGGCCATGAAGCTTTCTTT.

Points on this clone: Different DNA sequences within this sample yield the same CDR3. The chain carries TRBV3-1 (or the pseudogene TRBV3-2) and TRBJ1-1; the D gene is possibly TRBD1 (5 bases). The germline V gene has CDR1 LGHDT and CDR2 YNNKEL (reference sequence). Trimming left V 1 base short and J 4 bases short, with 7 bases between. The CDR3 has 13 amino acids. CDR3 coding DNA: TGTGCCAGCAGCCAAGGGGGGGGCACTGAAGCTTTCTTT. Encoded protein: CASSQGGGTEAFF.

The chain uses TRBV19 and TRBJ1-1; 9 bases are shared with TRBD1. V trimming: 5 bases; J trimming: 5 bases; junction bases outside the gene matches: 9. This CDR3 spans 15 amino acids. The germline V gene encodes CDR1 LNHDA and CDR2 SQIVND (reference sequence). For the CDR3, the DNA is TGTGCCAGTAGTTACACAGGGGGCAGGGGGACTGAAGCTTTCTTT. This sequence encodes CASSYTGGRGTEAFF. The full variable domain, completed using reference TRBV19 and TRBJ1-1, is DGGITQSPKYLFRKEGQNVTLSCEQNLNHDAMYWYRQDPGQGLRLIYYSQIVNDFQKGDIAEGYSVSREKKESFPLTVTSAQKNPTAFYLCASSYTGGRGTEAFFGQGTRLTVV.

DNA of the CDR3: TGTGCCAGCACCCTCGGACAGGCGAGCACAGATACGCAGTATTTT. This gives the protein CASTLGQASTDTQYF. The chain recombines TRBV6-5 with TRBJ2-3; 7 bases map to TRBD1. V shed 7 bases and J 0 bases; nucleotides not matched to a gene: 7. The CDR3 is made up of 15 amino acids. The germline CDR1 and CDR2 sequences are MNHEY and SVGAGI.